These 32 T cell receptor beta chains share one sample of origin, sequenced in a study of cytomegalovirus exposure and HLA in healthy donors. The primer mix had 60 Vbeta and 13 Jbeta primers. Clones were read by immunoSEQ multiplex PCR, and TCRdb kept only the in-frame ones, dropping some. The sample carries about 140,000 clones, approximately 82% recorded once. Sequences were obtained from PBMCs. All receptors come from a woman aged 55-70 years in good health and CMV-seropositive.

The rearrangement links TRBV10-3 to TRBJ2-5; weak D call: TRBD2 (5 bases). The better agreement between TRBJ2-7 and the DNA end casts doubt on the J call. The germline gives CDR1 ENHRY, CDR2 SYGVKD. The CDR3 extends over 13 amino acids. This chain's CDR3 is CAIGGMDSYEQYF. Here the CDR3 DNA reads TGTGCCATCGGAGGAATGGACTCCTACGAGCAGTACTTC.

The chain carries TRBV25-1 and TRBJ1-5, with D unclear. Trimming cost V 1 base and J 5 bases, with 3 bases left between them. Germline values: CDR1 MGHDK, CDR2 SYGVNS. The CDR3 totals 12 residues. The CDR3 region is CASSESYQPQHF. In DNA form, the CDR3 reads TGTGCCAGCAGTGAATCATATCAGCCCCAGCATTTT.

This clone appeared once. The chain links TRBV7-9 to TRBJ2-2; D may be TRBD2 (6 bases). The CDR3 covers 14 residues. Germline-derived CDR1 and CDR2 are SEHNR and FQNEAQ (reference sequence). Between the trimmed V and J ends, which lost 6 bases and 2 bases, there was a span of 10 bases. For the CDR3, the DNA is TGTGCCAGCAGGCGACTAGGTAACACCGGGGAGCTGTTTTTT. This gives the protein CASRRLGNTGELFF.

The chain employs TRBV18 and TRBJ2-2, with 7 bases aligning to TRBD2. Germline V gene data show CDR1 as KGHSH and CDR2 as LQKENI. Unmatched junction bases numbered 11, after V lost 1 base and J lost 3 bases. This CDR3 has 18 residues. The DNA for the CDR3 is TGTGCCAGCTCACCACGGCAGGGTGGCGGGAGCGACACCGGGGAGCTGTTTTTT. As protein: CASSPRQGGGSDTGELFF.

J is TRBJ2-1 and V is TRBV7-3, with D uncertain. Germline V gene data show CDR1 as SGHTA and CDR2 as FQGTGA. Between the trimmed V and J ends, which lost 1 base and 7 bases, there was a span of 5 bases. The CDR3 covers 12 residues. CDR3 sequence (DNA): TGTGCCAGCAGCTTAAACGCGAATGAGCAGTTCTTC. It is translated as CASSLNANEQFF.

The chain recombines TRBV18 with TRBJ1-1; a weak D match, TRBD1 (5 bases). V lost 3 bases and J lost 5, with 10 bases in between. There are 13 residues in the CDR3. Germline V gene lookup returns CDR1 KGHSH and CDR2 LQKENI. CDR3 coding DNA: TGTGCCAGCTCACCGGGGGGGTTGACTGAAGCTTTCTTT. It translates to CASSPGGLTEAFF.

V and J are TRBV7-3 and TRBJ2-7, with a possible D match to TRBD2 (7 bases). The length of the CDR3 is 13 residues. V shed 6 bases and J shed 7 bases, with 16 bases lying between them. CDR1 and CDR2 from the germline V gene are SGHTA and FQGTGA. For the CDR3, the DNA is TGTGCCAGCAGTTATAGGGGGGGCCGGGAGCAGTACTTC. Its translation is CASSYRGGREQYF. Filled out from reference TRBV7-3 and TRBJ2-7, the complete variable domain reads GAGVSQTPSNKVTEKGKYVELRCDPISGHTALYWYRQSLGQGPEFLIYFQGTGAADDSGLPNDRFFAVRPEGSVSTLKIQRTERGDSAVYLCASSYRGGREQYFGPGTRLTVT.

CDR3 DNA: TGTGCCAGCAGCAGCGACAGGGGAATGTTCGGCGAGCAGTACTTC. Translation: CASSSDRGMFGEQYF. The rearrangement uses TRBV5-4 and TRBJ2-7, with 8 nucleotides matching TRBD1. The CDR3 covers 15 residues. Germline lookup yields CDR1 SGHNT and CDR2 YYREEE (reference sequence). Trimming took 4 bases from V and 6 from J; bases not matched to a gene: 12.

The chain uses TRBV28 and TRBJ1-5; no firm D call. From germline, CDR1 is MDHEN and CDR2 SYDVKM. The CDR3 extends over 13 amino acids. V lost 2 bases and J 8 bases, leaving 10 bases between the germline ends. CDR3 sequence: CASSLAFFEPQHF. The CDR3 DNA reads TGTGCCAGCAGTTTAGCGTTTTTTGAGCCCCAGCATTTT.

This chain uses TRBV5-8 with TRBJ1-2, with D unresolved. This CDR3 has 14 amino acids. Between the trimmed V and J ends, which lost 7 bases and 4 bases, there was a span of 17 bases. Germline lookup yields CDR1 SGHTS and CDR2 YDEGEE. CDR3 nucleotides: TGTGCCAGCGGCCATGGAGCGCCTGTCTATGGCTACACCTTC. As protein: CASGHGAPVYGYTF.

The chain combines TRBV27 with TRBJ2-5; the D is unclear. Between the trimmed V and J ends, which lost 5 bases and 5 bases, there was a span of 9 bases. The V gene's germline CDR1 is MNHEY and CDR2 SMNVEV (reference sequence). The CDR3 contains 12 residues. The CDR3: CASSTPGETQYF. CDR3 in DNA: TGTGCCAGCAGTACGCCCGGGGAGACCCAGTACTTC.

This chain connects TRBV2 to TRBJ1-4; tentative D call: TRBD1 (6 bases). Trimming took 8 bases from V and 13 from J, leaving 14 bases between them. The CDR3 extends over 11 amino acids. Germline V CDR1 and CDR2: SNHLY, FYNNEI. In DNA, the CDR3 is TGTGCCAGCGGGTGGGGGACAAGACTGTTTTTT. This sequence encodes CASGWGTRLFF.

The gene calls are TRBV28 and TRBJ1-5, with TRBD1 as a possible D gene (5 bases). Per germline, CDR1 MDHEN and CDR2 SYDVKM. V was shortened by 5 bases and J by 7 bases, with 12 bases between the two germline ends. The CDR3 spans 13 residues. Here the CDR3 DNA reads TGTGCCAGCAGTCGGTGGGGGGGGCAGCCCCAGCATTTT. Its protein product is CASSRWGGQPQHF.

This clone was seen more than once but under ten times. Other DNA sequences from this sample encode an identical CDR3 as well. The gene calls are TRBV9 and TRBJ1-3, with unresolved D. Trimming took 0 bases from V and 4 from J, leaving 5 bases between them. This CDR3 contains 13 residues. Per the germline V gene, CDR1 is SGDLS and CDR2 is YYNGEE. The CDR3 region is CASSVDRGNTIYF. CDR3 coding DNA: TGTGCCAGCAGCGTAGACAGAGGAAACACCATATATTTT.

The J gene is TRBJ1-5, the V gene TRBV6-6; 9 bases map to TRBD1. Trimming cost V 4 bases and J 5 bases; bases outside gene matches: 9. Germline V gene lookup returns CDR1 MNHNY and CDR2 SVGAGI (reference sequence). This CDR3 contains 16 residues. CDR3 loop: CASSSTRDRVDQPQHF. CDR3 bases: TGTGCCAGCAGTTCCACCCGGGACAGGGTAGATCAGCCCCAGCATTTT.

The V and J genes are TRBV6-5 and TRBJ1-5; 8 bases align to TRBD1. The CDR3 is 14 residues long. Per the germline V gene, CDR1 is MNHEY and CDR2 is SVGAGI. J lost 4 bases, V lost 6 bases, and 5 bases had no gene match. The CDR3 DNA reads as TGTGCCAGCAGGCGGACAGGGAGGAATCAGCCCCAGCATTTT. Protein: CASRRTGRNQPQHF.

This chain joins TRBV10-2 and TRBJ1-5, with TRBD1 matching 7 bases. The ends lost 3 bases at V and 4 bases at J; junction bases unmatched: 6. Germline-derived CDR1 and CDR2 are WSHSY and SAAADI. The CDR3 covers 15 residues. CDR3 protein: CASSDPDRVNQPQHF. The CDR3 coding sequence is TGCGCCAGCAGTGACCCCGACAGGGTTAATCAGCCCCAGCATTTT.

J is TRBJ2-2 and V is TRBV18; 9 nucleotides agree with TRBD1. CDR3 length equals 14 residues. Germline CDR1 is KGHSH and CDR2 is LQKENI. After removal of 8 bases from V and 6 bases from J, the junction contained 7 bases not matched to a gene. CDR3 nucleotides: TGTGCCAGCCAACCGGGACAGGGTTCCGGGGAGCTGTTTTTT. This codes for CASQPGQGSGELFF.

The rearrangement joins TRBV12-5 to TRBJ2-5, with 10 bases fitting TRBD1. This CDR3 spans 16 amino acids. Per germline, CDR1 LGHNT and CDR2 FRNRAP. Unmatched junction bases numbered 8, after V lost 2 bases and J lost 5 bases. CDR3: CASGLTTGGASETQYF. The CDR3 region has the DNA TGTGCTAGTGGTTTGACGACAGGGGGCGCGTCGGAGACCCAGTACTTC.

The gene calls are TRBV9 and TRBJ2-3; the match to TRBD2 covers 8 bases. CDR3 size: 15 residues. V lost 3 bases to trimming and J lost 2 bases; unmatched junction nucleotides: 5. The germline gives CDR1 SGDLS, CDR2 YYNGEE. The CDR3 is CASSATSGYTDTQYF. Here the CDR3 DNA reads TGTGCCAGCAGCGCCACTAGCGGATACACAGATACGCAGTATTTT.

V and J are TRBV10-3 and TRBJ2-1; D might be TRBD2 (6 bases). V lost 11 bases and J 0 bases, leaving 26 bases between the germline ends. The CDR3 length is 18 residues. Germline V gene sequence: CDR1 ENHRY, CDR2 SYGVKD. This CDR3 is CAAGGGKIAPSSYNEQFF. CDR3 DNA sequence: TGTGCCGCCGGTGGGGGGAAGATAGCTCCAAGCTCCTACAATGAGCAGTTCTTC.

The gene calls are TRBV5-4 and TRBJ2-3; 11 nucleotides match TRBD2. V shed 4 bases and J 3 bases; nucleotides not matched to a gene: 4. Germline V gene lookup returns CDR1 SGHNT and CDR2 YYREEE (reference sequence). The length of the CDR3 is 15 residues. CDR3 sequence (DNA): TGTGCCAGCAGCCGCCGGACTAGCGGGACAGATACGCAGTATTTT. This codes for CASSRRTSGTDTQYF.

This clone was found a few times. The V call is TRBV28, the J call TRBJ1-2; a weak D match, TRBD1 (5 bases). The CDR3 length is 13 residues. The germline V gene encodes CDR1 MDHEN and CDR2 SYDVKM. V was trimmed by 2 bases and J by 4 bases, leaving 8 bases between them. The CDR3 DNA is TGTGCCAGCAGTTTAAGCAGGGCCTATGGCTACACCTTC. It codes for CASSLSRAYGYTF.

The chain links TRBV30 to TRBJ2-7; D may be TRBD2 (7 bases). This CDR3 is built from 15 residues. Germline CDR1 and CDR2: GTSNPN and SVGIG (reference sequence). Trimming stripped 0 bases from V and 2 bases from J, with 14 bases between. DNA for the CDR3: TGTGCCTGGAGTGTACGGGGGGCCCCCCCCTACGAGCAGTACTTC. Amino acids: CAWSVRGAPPYEQYF.

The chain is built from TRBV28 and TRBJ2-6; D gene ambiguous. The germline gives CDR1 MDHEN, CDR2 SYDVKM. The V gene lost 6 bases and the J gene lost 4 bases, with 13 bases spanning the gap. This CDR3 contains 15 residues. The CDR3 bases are TGTGCCAGCAGACCCTTTGGTGGCGGGGCCAACGTCCTGACTTTC. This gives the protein CASRPFGGGANVLTF.

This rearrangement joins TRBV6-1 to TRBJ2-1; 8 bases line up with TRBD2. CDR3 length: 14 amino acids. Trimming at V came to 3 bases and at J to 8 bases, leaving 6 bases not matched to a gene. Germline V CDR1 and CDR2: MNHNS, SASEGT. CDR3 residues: CASSEGREVDEQFF. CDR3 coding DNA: TGTGCCAGCAGTGAGGGGCGGGAGGTAGATGAGCAGTTCTTC.

The CDR3 sequence: CASTQGGQETQYF. The CDR3 DNA is TGTGCCAGCACCCAGGGGGGTCAAGAGACCCAGTACTTC. This chain uses TRBV7-9 with TRBJ2-5, with D tentatively TRBD1 (7 bases). V was trimmed by 7 bases and J by 2 bases, leaving 11 bases between them. The CDR3 contains 13 residues. Germline V CDR1 and CDR2: SEHNR, FQNEAQ (reference sequence).

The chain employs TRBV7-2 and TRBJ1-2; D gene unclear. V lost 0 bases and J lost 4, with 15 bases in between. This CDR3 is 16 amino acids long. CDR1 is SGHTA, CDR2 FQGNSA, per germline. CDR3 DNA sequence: TGTGCCAGCAGCTTAGCGCTGGCAGCGCGGGTCTATGGCTACACCTTC. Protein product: CASSLALAARVYGYTF.

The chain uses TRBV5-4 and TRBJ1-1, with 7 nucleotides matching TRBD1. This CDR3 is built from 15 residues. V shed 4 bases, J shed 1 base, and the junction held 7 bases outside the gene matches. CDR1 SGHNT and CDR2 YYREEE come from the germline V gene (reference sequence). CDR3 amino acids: CASSRKTGENTEAFF. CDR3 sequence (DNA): TGTGCCAGCAGCCGAAAAACAGGGGAGAACACTGAAGCTTTCTTT.

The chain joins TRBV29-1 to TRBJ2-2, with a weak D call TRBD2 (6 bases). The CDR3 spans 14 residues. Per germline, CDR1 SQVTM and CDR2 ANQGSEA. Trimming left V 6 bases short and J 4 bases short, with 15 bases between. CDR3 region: CSVGRGLITGELFF. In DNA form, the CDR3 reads TGCAGCGTCGGACGGGGGTTGATCACCGGGGAGCTGTTTTTT.

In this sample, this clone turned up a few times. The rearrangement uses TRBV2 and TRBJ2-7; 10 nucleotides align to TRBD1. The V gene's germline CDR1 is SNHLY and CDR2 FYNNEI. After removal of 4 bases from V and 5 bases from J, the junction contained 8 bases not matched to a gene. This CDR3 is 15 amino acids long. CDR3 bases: TGTGCCAGCAGTGCGGTGGGACAGGGGACTGACGAGCAGTACTTC. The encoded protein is CASSAVGQGTDEQYF.

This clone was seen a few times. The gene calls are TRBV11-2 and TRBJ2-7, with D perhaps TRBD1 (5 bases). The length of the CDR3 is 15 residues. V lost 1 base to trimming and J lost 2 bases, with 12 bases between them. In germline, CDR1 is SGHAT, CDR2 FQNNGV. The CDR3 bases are TGTGCCAGCAGCTTAGTGGCAGGGATGCCCTACGAGCAGTACTTC. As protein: CASSLVAGMPYEQYF.